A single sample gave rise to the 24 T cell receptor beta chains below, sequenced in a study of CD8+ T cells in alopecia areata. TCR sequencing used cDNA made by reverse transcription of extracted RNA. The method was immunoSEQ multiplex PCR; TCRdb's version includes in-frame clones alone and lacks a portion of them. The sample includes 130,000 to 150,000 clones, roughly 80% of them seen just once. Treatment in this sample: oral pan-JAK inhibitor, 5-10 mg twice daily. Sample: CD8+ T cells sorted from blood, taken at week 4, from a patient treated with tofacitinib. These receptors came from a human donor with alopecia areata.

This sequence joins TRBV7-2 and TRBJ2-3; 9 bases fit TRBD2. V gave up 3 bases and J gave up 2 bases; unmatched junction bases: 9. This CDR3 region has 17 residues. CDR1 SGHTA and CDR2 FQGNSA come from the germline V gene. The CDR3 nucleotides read TGTGCCAGCAGCTTTCGTCGCGGGGGGGCGAACACAGATACGCAGTATTTT. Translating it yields CASSFRRGGANTDTQYF.

CDR3 region: CASSQDSTEGEKLFF. The CDR3 nucleotides read TGCGCCAGCAGCCAAGATTCCACGGAGGGGGAAAAACTGTTTTTT. V usage is TRBV4-1 and J usage is TRBJ1-4, with a possible D match to TRBD1 (5 bases). The CDR3 is 15 residues long. Deletions cut 0 bases from V and 8 bases from J, with 13 bases between. The V gene's germline CDR1 is MGHRA and CDR2 YSYEKL.

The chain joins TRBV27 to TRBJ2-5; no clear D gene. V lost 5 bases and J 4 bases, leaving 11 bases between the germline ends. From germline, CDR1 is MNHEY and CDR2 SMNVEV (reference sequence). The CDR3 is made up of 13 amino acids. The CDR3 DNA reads TGTGCCAGCAGTCTCTTACGAGGAGAGACCCAGTACTTC. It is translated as CASSLLRGETQYF.

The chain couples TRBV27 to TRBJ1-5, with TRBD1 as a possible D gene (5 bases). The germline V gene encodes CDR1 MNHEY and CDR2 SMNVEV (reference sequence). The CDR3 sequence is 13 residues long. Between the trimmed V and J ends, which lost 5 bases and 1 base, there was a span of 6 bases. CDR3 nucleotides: TGTGCCAGCAGTCGGGACAGCAATCAGCCCCAGCATTTT. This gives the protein CASSRDSNQPQHF.

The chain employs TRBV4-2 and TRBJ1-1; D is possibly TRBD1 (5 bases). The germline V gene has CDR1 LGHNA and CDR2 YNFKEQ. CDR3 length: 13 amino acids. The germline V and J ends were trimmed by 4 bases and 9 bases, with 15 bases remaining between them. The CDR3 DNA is TGTGCCAGCAGCCCCGGAGGCTGGGACCAAGCTTTCTTT. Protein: CASSPGGWDQAFF.

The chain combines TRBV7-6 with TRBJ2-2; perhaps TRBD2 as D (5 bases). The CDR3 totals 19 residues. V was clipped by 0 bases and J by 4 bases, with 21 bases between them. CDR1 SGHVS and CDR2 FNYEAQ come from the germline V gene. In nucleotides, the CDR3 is TGTGCCAGCAGCTTAGCCAAGCGGACCCCTAGTTGGGGCACCGGGGAGCTGTTTTTT. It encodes CASSLAKRTPSWGTGELFF.

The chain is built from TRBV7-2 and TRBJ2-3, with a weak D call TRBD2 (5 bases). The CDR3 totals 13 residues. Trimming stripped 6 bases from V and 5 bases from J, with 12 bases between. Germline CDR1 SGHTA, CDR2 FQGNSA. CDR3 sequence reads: CASSYSGEDTQYF. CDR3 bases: TGTGCCAGCAGTTACTCCGGGGAAGATACGCAGTATTTT.

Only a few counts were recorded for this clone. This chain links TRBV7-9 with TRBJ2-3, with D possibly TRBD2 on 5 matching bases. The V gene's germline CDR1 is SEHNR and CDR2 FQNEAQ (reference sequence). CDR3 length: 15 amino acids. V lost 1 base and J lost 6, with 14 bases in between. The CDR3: CASSLVSLAADTQYF. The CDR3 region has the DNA TGTGCCAGCAGCTTAGTGAGTCTAGCTGCGGATACGCAGTATTTT.

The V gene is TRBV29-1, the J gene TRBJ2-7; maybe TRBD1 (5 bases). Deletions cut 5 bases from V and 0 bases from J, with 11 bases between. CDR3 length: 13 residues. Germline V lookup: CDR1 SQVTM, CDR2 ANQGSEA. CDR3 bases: TGCAGCGTTAGGCAGGGAAGCTCCTACGAGCAGTACTTC. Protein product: CSVRQGSSYEQYF.

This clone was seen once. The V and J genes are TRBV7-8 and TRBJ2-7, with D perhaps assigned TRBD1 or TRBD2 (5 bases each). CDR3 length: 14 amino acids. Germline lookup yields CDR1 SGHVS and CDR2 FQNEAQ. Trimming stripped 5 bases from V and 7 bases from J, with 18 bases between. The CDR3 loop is CASSHGDPAREQYF. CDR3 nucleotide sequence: TGTGCCAGCAGCCACGGGGACCCCGCTCGGGAGCAGTACTTC.

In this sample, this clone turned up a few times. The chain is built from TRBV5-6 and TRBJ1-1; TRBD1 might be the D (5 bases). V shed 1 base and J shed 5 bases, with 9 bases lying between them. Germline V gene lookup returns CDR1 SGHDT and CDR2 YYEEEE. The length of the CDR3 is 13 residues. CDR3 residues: CASSLLAGTEAFF. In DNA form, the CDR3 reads TGTGCCAGCAGCTTGTTGGCAGGGACTGAAGCTTTCTTT.

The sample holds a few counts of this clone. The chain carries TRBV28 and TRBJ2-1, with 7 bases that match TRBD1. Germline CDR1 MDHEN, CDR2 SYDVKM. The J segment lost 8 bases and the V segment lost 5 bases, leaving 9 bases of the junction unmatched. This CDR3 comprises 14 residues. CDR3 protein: CASSGIQGFHEQFF. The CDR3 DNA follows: TGTGCCAGCAGTGGGATACAGGGGTTCCATGAGCAGTTCTTC.

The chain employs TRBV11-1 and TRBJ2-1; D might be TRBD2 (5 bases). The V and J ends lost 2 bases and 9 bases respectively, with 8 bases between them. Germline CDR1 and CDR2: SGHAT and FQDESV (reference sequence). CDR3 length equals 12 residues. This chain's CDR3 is CASSLTGSEQFF. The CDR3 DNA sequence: TGTGCCAGCAGCTTAACGGGGAGTGAGCAGTTCTTC.

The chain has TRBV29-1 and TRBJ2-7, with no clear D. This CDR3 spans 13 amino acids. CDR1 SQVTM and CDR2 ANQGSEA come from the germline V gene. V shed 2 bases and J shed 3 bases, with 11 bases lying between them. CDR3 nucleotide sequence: TGCAGCGTTGAACGGGCAGATAGCTACGAGCAGTACTTC. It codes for CSVERADSYEQYF.

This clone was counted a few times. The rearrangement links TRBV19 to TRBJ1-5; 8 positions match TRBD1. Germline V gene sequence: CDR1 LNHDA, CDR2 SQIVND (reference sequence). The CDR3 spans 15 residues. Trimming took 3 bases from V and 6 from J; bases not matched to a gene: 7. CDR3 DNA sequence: TGTGCCAGTAGTATCGGAACAGGGGGACCTCAGCCCCAGCATTTT. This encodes CASSIGTGGPQPQHF. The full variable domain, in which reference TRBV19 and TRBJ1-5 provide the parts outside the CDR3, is DGGITQSPKYLFRKEGQNVTLSCEQNLNHDAMYWYRQDPGQGLRLIYYSQIVNDFQKGDIAEGYSVSREKKESFPLTVTSAQKNPTAFYLCASSIGTGGPQPQHFGDGTRLSIL.

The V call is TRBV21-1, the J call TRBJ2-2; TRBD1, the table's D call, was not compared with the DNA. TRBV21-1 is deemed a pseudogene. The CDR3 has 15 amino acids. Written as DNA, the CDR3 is TGTGCCAGCACTTCAGGGACAGGGGACACCGGGGAGCTGTTTTTT. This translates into CASTSGTGDTGELFF.

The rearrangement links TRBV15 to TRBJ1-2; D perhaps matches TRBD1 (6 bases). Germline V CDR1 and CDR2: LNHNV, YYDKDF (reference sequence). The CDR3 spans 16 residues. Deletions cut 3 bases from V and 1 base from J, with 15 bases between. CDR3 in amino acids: CATSSTPRTVNYGYTF. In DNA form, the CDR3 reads TGTGCCACCAGCAGCACTCCCAGGACAGTTAACTATGGCTACACCTTC.

CDR3 in DNA: TGCGCCAGCAGCCAAGATGTTGCGGGAGCCGCCCGCGAGCAGTACTTC. Translating it yields CASSQDVAGAAREQYF. The chain couples TRBV4-1 to TRBJ2-7; 7 bases align to TRBD2. Germline assignment: CDR1 MGHRA and CDR2 YSYEKL. The V and J ends lost 0 bases and 6 bases, in that order; junction bases with no gene match: 11. CDR3 length equals 16 residues.

CDR3 in DNA: TGTGCCAGCAGCCAAGAGAGTAGCGGGGGGTCCTACGAGCAGTACTTC. The encoded protein is CASSQESSGGSYEQYF. The chain has TRBV4-2 and TRBJ2-7, with TRBD2 matching over 10 bases. With 0 bases clipped from V and 1 base from J, the junction kept 3 bases outside the gene matches. Looked up from germline, CDR1 is LGHNA and CDR2 is YNFKEQ. This CDR3 contains 16 residues.

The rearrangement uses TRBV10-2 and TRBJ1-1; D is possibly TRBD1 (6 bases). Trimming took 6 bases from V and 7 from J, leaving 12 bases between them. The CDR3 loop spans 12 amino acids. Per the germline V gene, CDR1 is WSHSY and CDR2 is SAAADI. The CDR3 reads CASRGGGHEAFF. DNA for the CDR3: TGCGCCAGCAGGGGAGGGGGGCATGAAGCTTTCTTT.

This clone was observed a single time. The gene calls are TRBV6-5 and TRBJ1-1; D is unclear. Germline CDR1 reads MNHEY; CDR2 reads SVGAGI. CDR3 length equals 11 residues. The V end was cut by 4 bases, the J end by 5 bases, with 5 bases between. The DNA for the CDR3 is TGTGCCAGCAGTTGTGGGACTGAAGCTTTCTTT. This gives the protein CASSCGTEAFF.

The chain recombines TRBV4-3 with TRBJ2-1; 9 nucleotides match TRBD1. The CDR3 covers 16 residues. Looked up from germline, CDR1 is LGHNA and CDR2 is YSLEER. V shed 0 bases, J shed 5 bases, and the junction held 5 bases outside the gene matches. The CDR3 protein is CASSQDRTGDNNEQFF. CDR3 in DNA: TGCGCCAGCAGCCAAGATAGGACAGGGGATAACAATGAGCAGTTCTTC.

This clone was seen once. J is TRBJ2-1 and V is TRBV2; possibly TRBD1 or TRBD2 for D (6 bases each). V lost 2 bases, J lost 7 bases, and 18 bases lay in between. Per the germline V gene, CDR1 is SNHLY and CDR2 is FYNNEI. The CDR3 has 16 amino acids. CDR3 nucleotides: TGTGCCAGCAGTGAAAGCCGGGGGCACCGAAGGAATGAGCAGTTCTTC. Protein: CASSESRGHRRNEQFF. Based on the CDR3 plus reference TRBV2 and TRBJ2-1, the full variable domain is EPEVTQTPSHQVTQMGQEVILRCVPISNHLYFYWYRQILGQKVEFLVSFYNNEISEKSEIFDDQFSVERPDGSNFTLKIRSTKLEDSAMYFCASSESRGHRRNEQFFGPGTRLTVL.

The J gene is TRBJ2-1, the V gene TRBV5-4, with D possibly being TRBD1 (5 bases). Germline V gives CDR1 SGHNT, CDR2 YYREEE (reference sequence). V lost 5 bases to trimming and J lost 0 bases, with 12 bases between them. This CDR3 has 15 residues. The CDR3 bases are TGTGCCAGCAGTGACAGTCCCAGCTCCTACAATGAGCAGTTCTTC. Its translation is CASSDSPSSYNEQFF.